This T cell receptor beta chain was found in a study of T cells expressing NK-cell markers. The CDR3 totals 13 residues. Germline V gene sequence: CDR1 DFQATT, CDR2 SNEGSKA (reference sequence). After re-calling the 5' RACE reads, TCRdb lists one entry per CDR3 protein, DNA absent. Found here are about 460,000 distinct CDR3 sequences; the top ten clones hold approximately 1.5%. The origin of this receptor is a woman between 45 and 60 years old in good health. The chain links TRBV20-1 to TRBJ2-2. The source material was blood T cells: a sorted CD56 or NKG2C T cell subset, CD4+ or CD8+ T cells, or bulk PBMC T cells (not recorded which). This chain's CDR3 is CSARGGTAGELFF.